This T cell receptor (beta chain) was retrieved from a study of cytomegalovirus exposure and HLA in healthy donors. The PCR ran on 60 Vbeta and 13 Jbeta primers. The assay was immunoSEQ multiplex PCR, and TCRdb's table has in-frame clones only and misses some. This repertoire shows over 150,000 clones, roughly 70% found once; its top ten account for roughly 2.8%. Germline lookup yields CDR1 GTSNPN and CDR2 SVGIG (reference sequence). There are 13 residues in the CDR3. The V end was cut by 0 bases, the J end by 2 bases, with 7 bases between. The receptor comes from a male donor in good health and CMV-seronegative. The chain couples TRBV30 to TRBJ1-1; perhaps TRBD1 as D (5 bases). The material sequenced was PBMCs. In nucleotides, the CDR3 is TGTGCCTGGAGTGTACGGACAAACACTGAAGCTTTCTTT. It translates to CAWSVRTNTEAFF. The full variable domain, rest sourced from reference TRBV30 and TRBJ1-1, is SQTIHQWPATLVQPVGSPLSLECTVEGTSNPNLYWYRQAAGRGLQLLFYSVGIGQISSEVPQNLSASRPQDRQFILSSKKLLLSDSGFYLCAWSVRTNTEAFFGQGTRLTVV.